This TCR beta chain stems from a study of Ad26.COV2.S vaccination and SARS-CoV-2 variants. The study's findings and limits: Responses of T cells in total may have been underestimated by the TCR breadth and depth analyses. Considerable breadth of spike-specific CD8+ and CD4+ T cell responses has reportedly been documented following vaccination. Vaccine recipients and placebo recipients showed similar non-spike TCR breadth.

Unmatched junction bases numbered 5, after V lost 4 bases and J lost 2 bases. Germline V gene lookup returns CDR1 GTSNPN and CDR2 SVGIG (reference sequence). This CDR3 has 15 amino acids. Profiled with immunoSEQ multiplex PCR; TCRdb holds only in-frame clones, not every one. The table has around 140,000 clones, around 86% seen once. Of note for this clone: Its antigen remains unidentified.

This specimen was peripheral blood, taken after recovery from COVID-19. The J gene is TRBJ2-6, the V gene TRBV30, with TRBD1 identical over 7 bases. The source of this sequence is a human donor who had recovered from COVID-19. CDR3 sequence reads: CAWNSDRAGANVLTF. The CDR3 coding sequence is TGTGCCTGGAACTCCGACAGGGCTGGGGCCAACGTCCTGACTTTC.